The source of this T cell receptor beta chain is a study of T cells in Graves' hyperthyroidism and ophthalmopathy. Study-wide findings and caveats: Expanded thyroid clonotypes (above 0.001) were mostly also found in blood.

Disease duration under 2 months; hyperthyroidism patients were aged 18 to 65. The TCR beta CDR3 regions underwent amplification using RNA transcripts as the source. First-round RT-PCR of the TCR CDR3 relied on the HTBI primer set. Each CDR3 protein gets one entry after TCRdb re-called the multiplex PCR reads with MiXCR. Of a few hundred thousand distinct CDR3 sequences detected, about a sixth appear once; the ten largest clones hold over 12%. A remark on this clonotype: Its target is not known. One junction end does not reproduce the germline sequence, and a read error may be involved.

The specimen was blood. This sequence originates from a young woman with Graves' hyperthyroidism.

CDR3: CASSLFGGAADTRYF. The CDR3 region has the DNA TGTGCCAGCAGCTTATTTGGGGGGGCGGCCGATACGCGGTATTTT. The rearrangement uses TRBV7-2 and TRBJ2-3, with a possible D match to TRBD2 (7 bases). The germline CDR1 and CDR2 sequences are SGHTA and FQGNSA. The CDR3 sequence is 15 residues long.